These 8 T cell receptor beta chains originate from one sample sequenced in a study of T cells in Graves' hyperthyroidism and ophthalmopathy. TCR beta CDR3 regions were amplified from RNA. HTBI primers were employed in a first-round RT-PCR of the TCR CDR3. Each CDR3 protein gets one entry after TCRdb re-called the multiplex PCR reads with MiXCR. Found here are under 400,000 distinct CDR3 sequences, roughly 15% of them singletons; the top ten hold approximately 20%. Sequenced: blood. The receptors derive from a woman aged 55-75 years with Graves' ophthalmopathy.

This rearrangement joins TRBV19 to TRBJ1-5; possibly TRBD1 for D (5 bases). Germline V gene data show CDR1 as LNHDA and CDR2 as SQIVND (reference sequence). V lost 3 bases and J 2 bases, leaving 14 bases between the germline ends. CDR3 size: 16 residues. Here the CDR3 DNA reads TGTGCCAGTAGTATGGGGCAGCCGGTGGGCAATCAGCCCCAGCATTTT. Protein: CASSMGQPVGNQPQHF.

This clonotype occurred a few times. The rearrangement uses TRBV15 and TRBJ2-5; D is unresolved. Per germline, CDR1 LNHNV and CDR2 YYDKDF (reference sequence). V was clipped by 0 bases and J by 1 base, with 6 bases between them. This CDR3 is 14 amino acids long. In nucleotides, the CDR3 is TGTGCCACCAGCAGAGATTCACCCCAAGAGACCCAGTACTTC. It yields the protein CATSRDSPQETQYF.

This clonotype was counted many times. The chain carries TRBV18 and TRBJ2-3; D possibly corresponds to TRBD1 (6 bases). The CDR3 has 16 residues. Trimming cost V 2 bases and J 0 bases, with 12 bases left between them. Germline CDR1 reads KGHSH; CDR2 reads LQKENI. Here the CDR3 DNA reads TGTGCCAGCTCACCATACAGGGCCTCTAGCACAGATACGCAGTATTTT. Protein product: CASSPYRASSTDTQYF.

The chain links TRBV20-1 to TRBJ2-7, with 15 bases identical to TRBD2. Trimming took 2 bases from V and 5 from J; bases not matched to a gene: 4. CDR3 length: 15 residues. Germline V gene data show CDR1 as DFQATT and CDR2 as SNEGSKA (reference sequence). The CDR3 coding sequence is TGCAGTGCTAGATCCCGGACTAGCGGGAGGGACGAGCAGTACTTC. Translating gives CSARSRTSGRDEQYF.

The V gene is TRBV30, the J gene TRBJ2-3, with 13 nucleotides matching TRBD2. With V trimmed by 2 bases and J by 1 base, 3 bases remained unmatched. The CDR3 runs to 16 residues. Germline V gene sequence: CDR1 GTSNPN, CDR2 SVGIG (reference sequence). The CDR3 DNA is TGTGCCTGGAGTTCAGGACTAGCGGGAGGCACAGATACGCAGTATTTT. It encodes CAWSSGLAGGTDTQYF.

This clonotype was observed many times. The genes are TRBV15 and TRBJ2-1; weak D call: TRBD2 (6 bases). V was shortened by 0 bases and J by 10 bases, with 7 bases between the two germline ends. The CDR3 extends over 12 amino acids. Looked up from germline, CDR1 is LNHNV and CDR2 is YYDKDF (reference sequence). The CDR3 sequence is CATSRERDEQFF. In DNA, the CDR3 is TGTGCCACCAGCAGAGAGCGGGACGAGCAGTTCTTC.

This clonotype has a count of ten or more. The rearrangement joins TRBV28 to TRBJ1-1, with unresolved D. This CDR3 contains 13 residues. V was clipped by 5 bases and J by 1 base, with 8 bases between them. The germline V gene encodes CDR1 MDHEN and CDR2 SYDVKM. CDR3 DNA sequence: TGTGCCAGCAGTCTACCTTCGAACACTGAAGCTTTCTTT. Its protein is CASSLPSNTEAFF.

In this sample, this clonotype turned up a few times. Being one base from a much bigger clone, this may be a read error. Written as DNA, the CDR3 is TGTGCCAGCAGAGTTGGGCCCGTGGGCGACACCGGGGAGCTGTTTTTT. Translated: CASRVGPVGDTGELFF. V is TRBV28 and J is TRBJ2-2; D remains unclear. V lost 6 bases and J lost 3, with 17 bases in between. Germline assignment: CDR1 MDHEN and CDR2 SYDVKM. This CDR3 is built from 16 residues.